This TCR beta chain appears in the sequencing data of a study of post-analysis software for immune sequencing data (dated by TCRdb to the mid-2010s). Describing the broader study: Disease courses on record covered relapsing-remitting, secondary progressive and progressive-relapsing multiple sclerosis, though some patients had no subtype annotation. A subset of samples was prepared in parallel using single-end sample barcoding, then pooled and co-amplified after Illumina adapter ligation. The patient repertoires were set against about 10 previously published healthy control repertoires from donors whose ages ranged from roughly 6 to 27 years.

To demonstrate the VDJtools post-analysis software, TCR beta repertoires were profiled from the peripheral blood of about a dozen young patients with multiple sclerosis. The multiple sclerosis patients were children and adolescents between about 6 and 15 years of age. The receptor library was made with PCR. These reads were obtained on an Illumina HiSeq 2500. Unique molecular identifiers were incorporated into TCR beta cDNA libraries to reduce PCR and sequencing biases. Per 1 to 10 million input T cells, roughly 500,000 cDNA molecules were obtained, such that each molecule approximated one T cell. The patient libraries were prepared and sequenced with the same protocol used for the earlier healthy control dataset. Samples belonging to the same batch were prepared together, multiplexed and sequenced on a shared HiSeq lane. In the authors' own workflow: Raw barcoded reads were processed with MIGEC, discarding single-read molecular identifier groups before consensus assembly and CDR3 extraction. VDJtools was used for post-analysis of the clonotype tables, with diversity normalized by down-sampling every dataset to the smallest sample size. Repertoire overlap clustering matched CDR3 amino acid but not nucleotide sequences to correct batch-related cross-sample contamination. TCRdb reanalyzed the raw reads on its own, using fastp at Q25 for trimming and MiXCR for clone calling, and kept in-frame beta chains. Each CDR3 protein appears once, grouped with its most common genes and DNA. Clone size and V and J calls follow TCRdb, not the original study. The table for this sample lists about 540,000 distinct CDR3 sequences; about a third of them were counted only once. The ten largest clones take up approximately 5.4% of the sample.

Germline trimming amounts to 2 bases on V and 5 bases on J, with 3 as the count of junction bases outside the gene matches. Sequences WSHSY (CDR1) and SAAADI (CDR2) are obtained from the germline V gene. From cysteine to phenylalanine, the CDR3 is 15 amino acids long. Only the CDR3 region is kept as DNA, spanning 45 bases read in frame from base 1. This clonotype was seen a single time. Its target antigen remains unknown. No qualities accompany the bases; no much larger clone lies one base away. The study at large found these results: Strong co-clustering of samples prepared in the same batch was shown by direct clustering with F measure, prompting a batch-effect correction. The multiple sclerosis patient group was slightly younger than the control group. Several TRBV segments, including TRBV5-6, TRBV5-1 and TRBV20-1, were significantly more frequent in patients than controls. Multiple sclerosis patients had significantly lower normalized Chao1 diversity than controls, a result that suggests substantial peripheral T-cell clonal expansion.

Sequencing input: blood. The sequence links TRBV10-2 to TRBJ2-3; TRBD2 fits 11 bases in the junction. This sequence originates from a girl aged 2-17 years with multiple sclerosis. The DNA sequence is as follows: TGCGCCAGCAGTGAGAGGCTAGCGGGGGGAGATACGCAGTATTTT. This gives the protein CASSERLAGGDTQYF.